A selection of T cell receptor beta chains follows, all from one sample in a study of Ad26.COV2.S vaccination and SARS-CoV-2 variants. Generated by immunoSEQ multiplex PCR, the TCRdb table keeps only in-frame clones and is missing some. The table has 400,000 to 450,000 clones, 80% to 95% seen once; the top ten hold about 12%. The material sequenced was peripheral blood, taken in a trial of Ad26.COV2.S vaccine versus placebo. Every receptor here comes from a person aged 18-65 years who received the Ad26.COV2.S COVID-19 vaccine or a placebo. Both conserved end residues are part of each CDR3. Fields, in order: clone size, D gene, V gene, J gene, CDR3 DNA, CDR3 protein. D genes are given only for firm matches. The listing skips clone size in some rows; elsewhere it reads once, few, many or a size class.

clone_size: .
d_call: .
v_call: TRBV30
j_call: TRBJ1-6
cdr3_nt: TGTGCCTGGAGCGGGGGCTTGTATAATTCACCCCTCCACTTT
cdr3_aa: CAWSGGLYNSPLHF

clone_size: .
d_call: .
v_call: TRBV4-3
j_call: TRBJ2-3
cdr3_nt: TGCGCCAGCAGCCCAGCTTCGGGGGGCTTAGGAGATACGCAGTATTTT
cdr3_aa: CASSPASGGLGDTQYF

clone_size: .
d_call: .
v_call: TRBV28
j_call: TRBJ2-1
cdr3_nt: TGTGCCAGCAAAGCGGAATACAATGAGCAGTTCTTC
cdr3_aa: CASKAEYNEQFF

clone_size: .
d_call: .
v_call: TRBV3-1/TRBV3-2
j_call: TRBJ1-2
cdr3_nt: TGTGCCAGCAGCCCCCGCTTGCTAGGGAAAGGCTACACCTTC
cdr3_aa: CASSPRLLGKGYTF

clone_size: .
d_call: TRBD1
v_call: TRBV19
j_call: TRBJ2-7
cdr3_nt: TGTGCCAGTAGTACCTCGACAGGGGGGATCTACGAGCAGTACTTC
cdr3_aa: CASSTSTGGIYEQYF

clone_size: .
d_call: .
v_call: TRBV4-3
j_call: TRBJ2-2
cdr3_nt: TGCGCCAGCAGCCAAGATTTCTCCCACACCGGGGAGCTGTTTTTT
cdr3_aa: CASSQDFSHTGELFF

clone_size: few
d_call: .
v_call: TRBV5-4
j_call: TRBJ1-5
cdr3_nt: TGTGCCAGCAGCAAAGAGCCCGGGCATCAGCCCCAGCATTTT
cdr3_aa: CASSKEPGHQPQHF

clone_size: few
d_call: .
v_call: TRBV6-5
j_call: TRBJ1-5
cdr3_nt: TGTGCCAGCAGCACCAGTTTCAATCAGCCCCAGCATTTT
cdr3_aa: CASSTSFNQPQHF

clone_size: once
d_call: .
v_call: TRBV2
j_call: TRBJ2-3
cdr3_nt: TGTGCCAGCAGGCGGTCTAGCACAGATACGCAGTATTTT
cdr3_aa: CASRRSSTDTQYF

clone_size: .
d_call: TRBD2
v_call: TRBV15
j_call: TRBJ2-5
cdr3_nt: TGTGCCACCAGCAGAGAGCCCGAACTAGCGAATGTTAAGACCCAGTACTTC
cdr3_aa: CATSREPELANVKTQYF

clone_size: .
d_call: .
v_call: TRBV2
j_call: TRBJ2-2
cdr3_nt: TGTGCCAGCAGTTTCAGGCTAGCAATCACCGGGGAGCTGTTTTTT
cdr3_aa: CASSFRLAITGELFF

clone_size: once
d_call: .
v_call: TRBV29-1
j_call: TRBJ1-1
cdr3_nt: TGCAGCGTTGGGGAAGGTTTGAACACTGAAGCTTTCTTT
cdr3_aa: CSVGEGLNTEAFF

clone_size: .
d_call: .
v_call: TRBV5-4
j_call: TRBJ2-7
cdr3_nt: TGTGCCAGCAGCTTGGGCGGGGGCTGGGGAGAGCAGTACTTC
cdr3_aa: CASSLGGGWGEQYF

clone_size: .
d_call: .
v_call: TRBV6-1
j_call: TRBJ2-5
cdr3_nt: TGTGCCAGCAGTGAAGGGACCGCCTTTTACGAGACCCAGTACTTC
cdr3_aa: CASSEGTAFYETQYF

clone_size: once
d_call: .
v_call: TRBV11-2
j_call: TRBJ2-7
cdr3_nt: TGTGCCAGCAGCTTAGCCCCCGGTGGAGCGCAAAACTACGAGCAGTACTTC
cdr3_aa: CASSLAPGGAQNYEQYF

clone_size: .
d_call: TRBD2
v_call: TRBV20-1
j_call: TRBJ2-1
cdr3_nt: TGCAGTGCTAGTCTGGGACTGGGAGGCGGGGGCTACAATGAGCAGTTCTTC
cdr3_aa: CSASLGLGGGGYNEQFF

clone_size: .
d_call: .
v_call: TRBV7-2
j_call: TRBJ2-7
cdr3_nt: TGTGCCAGCAGCTACAGGACAAGCTCCTACGAGCAGTACTTC
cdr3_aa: CASSYRTSSYEQYF

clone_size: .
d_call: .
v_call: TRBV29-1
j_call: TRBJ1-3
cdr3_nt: TGCAGCGTTGAAGATCCTGGGAGAAACACCATATATTTT
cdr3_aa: CSVEDPGRNTIYF

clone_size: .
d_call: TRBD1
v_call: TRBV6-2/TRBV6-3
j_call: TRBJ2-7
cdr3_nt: TGTGCCAGCAGCGGACAGGGGAACGAGCAGTACTTC
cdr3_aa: CASSGQGNEQYF

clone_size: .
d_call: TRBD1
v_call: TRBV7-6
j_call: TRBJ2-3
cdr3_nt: TGTGCCAGCAGCAGGGACAGGGGGCCGGATACGCAGTATTTT
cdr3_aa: CASSRDRGPDTQYF

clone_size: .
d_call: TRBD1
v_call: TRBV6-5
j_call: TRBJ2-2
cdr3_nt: TGTGCCAGCAGTTACCCACAGGGGGCGATCGGGGAGCTGTTTTTT
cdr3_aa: CASSYPQGAIGELFF

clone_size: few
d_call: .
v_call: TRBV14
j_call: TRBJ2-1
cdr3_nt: TGTGCCAGCAGCCAGCTAGTCTCGCTTAGTGAGCAGTTCTTC
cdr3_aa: CASSQLVSLSEQFF

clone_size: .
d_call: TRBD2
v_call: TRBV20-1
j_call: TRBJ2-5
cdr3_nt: TGCAGTAGCGGCGGGAGGGAGACCCAGTACTTC
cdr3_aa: CSSGGRETQYF

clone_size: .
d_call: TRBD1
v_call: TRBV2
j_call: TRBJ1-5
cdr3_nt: TGTGCCAGCAGTGGACAGGGAAATCAGCCCCAGCATTTT
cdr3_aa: CASSGQGNQPQHF

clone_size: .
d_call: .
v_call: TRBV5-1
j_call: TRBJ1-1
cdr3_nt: TGCGCCAGCAGCTTTCCGGGACGAAATGGAGAGGCTTTCTTT
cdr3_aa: CASSFPGRNGEAFF

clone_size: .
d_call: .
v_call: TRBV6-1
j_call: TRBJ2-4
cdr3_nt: TGTGCCAGCAGTGAGTGGGCAAATTTTGGCAAAAACATTCAGTACTTC
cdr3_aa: CASSEWANFGKNIQYF

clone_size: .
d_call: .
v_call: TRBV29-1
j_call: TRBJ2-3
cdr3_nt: TGCAGCGTTGAAGATCTTCCTGACGGCCACGGGACAGATACGCAGTATTTT
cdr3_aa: CSVEDLPDGHGTDTQYF

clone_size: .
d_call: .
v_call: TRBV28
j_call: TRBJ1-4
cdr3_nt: TGTGCCAGCAGTCCTGCGGGTGGGACTCTCAATGAAAAACTGTTTTTT
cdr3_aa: CASSPAGGTLNEKLFF